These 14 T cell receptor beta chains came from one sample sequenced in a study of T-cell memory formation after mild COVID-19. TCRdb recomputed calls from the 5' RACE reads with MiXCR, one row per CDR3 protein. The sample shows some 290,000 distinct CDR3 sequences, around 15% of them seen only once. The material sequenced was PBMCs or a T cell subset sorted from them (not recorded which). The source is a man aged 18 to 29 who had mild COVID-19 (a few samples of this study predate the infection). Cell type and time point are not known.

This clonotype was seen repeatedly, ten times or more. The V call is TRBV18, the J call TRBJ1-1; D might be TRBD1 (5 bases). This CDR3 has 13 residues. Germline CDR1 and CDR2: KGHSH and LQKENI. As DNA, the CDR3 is TGTGTGGCAGGGAAGGAGGAGAACACTGAAGCTTTCTTT. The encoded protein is CVAGKEENTEAFF.

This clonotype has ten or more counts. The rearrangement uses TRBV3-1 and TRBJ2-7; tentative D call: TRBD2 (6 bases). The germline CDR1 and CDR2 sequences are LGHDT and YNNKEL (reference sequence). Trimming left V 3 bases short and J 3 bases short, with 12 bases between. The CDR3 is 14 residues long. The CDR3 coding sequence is TGTGCCAGCAGCCAGACCGGGGGTGTCTACGAGCAGTACTTC. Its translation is CASSQTGGVYEQYF.

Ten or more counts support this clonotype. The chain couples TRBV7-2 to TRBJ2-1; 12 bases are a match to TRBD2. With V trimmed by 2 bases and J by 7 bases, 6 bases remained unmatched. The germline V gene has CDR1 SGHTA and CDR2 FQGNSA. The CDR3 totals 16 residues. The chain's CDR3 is CASSLIPSGGANEQFF. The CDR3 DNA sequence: TGTGCCAGCAGCTTAATTCCTAGCGGGGGGGCTAATGAGCAGTTCTTC.

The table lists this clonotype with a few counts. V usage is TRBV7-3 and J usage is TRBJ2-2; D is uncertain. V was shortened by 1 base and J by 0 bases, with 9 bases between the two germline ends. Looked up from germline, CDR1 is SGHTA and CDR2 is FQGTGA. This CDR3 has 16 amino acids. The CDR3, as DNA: TGTGCCAGCAGCTTAAACACGGCTGCGAACACCGGGGAGCTGTTTTTT. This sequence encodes CASSLNTAANTGELFF.

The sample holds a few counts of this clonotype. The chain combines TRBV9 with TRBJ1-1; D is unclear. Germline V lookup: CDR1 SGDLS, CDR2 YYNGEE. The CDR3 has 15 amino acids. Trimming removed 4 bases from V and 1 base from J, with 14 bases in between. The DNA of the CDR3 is TGTGCCAGCAGCTCCACTGGGCAGCCGAACACTGAAGCTTTCTTT. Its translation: CASSSTGQPNTEAFF.

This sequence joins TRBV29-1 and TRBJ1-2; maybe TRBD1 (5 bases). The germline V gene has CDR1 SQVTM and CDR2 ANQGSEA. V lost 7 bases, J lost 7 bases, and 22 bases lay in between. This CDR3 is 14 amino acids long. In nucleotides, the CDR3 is TGCAGCGCCGATCCGCAGGGTCCCTACGTTGGCTACACCTTC. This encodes CSADPQGPYVGYTF.

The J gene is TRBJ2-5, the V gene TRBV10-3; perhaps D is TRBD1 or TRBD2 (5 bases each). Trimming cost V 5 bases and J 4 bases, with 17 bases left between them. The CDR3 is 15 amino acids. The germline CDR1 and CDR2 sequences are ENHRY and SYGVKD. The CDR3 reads CAISSGGSWGETQYF. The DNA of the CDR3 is TGTGCCATCAGTAGTGGGGGTTCGTGGGGAGAGACCCAGTACTTC.

The CDR3 sequence is CSARWGSLNTEAFF. Written as DNA, the CDR3 is TGCAGTGCTAGATGGGGCAGTTTGAACACTGAAGCTTTCTTT. The chain links TRBV20-1 to TRBJ1-1; a weak D match, TRBD1 (5 bases). The length of the CDR3 is 14 residues. Germline V lookup: CDR1 DFQATT, CDR2 SNEGSKA (reference sequence). The V and J ends lost 2 bases and 0 bases respectively, with 10 bases between them.

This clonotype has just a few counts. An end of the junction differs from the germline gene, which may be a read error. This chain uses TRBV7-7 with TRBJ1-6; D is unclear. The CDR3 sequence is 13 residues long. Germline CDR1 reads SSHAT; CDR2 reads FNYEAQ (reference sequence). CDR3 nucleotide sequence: TGTGCTAGCACCCGATCGGGGAATTCACCCCTCCACTTT. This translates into CASTRSGNSPLHF.

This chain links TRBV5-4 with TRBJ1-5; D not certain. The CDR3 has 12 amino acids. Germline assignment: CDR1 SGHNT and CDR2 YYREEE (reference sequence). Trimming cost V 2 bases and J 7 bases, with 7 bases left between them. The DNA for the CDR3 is TGTGCCAGCAGCTTTGAGGAACAGCCCCAGCATTTT. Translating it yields CASSFEEQPQHF.

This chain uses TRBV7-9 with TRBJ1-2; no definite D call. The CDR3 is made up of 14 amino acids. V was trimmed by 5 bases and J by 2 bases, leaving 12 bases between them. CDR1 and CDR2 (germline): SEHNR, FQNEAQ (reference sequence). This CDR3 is CASSPPDGNYGYTF. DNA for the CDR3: TGTGCCAGCAGCCCCCCAGACGGGAACTATGGCTACACCTTC. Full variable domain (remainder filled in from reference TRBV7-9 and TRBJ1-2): DTGVSQNPRHKITKRGQNVTFRCDPISEHNRLYWYRQTLGQGPEFLTYFQNEAQLEKSRLLSDRFSAERPKGSFSTLEIQRTEQGDSAMYLCASSPPDGNYGYTFGSGTRLTVV.

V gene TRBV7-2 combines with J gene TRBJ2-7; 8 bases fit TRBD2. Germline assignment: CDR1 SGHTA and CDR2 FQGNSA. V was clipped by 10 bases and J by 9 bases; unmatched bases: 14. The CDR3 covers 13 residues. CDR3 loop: CATGGQGSILQYF. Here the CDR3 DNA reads TGTGCCACGGGGGGGCAGGGGAGTATCCTGCAGTACTTC. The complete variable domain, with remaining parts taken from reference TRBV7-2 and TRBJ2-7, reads GAGVSQSPSNKVTEKGKDVELRCDPISGHTALYWYRQSLGQGLEFLIYFQGNSAPDKSGLPSDRFSAERTGGSVSTLTIQRTQQEDSAVYLCATGGQGSILQYFGPGTRLTVT.

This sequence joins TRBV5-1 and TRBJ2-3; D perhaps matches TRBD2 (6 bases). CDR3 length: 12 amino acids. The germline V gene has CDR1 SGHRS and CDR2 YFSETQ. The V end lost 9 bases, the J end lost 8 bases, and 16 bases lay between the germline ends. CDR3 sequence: CATQAEGGTQYF. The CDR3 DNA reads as TGCGCCACCCAAGCGGAGGGCGGTACGCAGTATTTT.

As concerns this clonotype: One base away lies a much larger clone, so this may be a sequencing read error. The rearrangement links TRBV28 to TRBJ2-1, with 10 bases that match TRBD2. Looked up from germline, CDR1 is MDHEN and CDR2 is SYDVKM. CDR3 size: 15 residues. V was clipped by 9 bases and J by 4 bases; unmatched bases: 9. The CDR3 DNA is TGTGCCAGAAGACTGCTAGCGGGGGCTTACAATGAGCAGTTCTTC. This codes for CARRLLAGAYNEQFF.